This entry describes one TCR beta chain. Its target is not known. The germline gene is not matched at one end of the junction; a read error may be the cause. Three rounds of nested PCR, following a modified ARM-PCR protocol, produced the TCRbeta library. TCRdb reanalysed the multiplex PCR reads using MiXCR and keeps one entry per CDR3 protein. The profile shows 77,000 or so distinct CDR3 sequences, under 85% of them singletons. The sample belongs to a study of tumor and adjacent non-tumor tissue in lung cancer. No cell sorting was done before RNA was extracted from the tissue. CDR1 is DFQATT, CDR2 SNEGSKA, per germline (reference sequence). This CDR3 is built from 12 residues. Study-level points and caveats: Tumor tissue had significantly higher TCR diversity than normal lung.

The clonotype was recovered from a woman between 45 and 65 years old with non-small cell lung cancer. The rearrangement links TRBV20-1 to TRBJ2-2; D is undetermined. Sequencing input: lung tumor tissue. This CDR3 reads CNAKDNTGELFF. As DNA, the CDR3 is TGCAATGCTAAAGATAACACCGGGGAGCTGTTTTTT.